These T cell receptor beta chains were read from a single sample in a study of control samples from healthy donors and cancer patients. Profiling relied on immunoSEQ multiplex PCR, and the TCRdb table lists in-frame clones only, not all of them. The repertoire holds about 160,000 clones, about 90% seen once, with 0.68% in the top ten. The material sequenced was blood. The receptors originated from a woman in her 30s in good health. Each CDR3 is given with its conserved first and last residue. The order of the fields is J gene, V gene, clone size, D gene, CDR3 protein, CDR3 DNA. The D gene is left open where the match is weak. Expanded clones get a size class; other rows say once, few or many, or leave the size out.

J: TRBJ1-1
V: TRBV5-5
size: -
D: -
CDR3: CASTPRAGTEAFF
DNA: TGTGCCAGCACGCCCCGAGCGGGCACTGAAGCTTTCTTT

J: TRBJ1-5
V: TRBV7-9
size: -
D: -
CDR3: CASSSDNQPQHF
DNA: TGTGCCAGCAGCTCCGACAATCAGCCCCAGCATTTT

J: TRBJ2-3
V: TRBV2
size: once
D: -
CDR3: CASSLLARTDTQYF
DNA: TGTGCCAGCAGTCTCCTAGCACGCACAGATACGCAGTATTTT

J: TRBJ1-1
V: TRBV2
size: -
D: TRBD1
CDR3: CASREGQVRTEAFF
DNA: TGTGCCAGCAGGGAAGGACAGGTCCGCACTGAAGCTTTCTTT

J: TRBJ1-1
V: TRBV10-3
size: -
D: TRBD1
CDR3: CAISPLQGADTEAFF
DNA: TGTGCCATCAGCCCGCTCCAGGGGGCGGACACTGAAGCTTTCTTT

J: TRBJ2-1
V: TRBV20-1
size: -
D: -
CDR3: CSASRNSYNEQFF
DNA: TGCAGTGCTAGTAGGAACTCCTACAATGAGCAGTTCTTC

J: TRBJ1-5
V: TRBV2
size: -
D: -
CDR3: CASRLGGDQPQHF
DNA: TGTGCCAGCAGACTGGGGGGCGATCAGCCCCAGCATTTT

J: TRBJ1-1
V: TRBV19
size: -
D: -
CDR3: CASSINRDTEAFF
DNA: TGTGCCAGTAGTATAAACAGGGACACTGAAGCTTTCTTT

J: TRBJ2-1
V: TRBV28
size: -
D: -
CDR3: CASSIRDPSYNEQFF
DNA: TGTGCCAGCAGCATACGGGACCCTTCCTACAATGAGCAGTTCTTC

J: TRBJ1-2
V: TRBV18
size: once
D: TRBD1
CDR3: CASSLSTAGTGPSSYGYTF
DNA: TGTGCCAGCTCGCTCTCGACCGCCGGGACAGGCCCATCGAGTTATGGCTACACCTTC

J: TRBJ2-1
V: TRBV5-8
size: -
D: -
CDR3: CASSLVAGGLNEQFF
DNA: TGTGCCAGCAGCTTGGTAGCCGGGGGACTCAATGAGCAGTTCTTC

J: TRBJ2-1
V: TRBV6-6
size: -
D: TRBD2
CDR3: CASSYSRLAGDNEQFF
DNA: TGTGCCAGCAGTTACTCCCGACTAGCGGGGGACAATGAGCAGTTCTTC

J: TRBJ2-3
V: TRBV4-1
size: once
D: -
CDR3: CASSQERNSPNYF
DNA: TGCGCCAGCAGCCAAGAGCGAAACAGTCCAAACTATTTT

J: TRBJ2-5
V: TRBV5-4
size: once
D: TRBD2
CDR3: CASSSRLAGGETQYF
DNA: TGTGCCAGCAGCTCGCGACTAGCGGGGGGGGAGACCCAGTACTTC

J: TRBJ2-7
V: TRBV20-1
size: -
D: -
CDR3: CSASTGYEQYF
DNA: TGCAGTGCTAGTACGGGCTACGAGCAGTACTTC

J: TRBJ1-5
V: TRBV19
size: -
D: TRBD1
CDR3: CASSTGDRGRDQPQHF
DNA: TGTGCCAGTAGTACCGGAGACAGGGGGCGGGATCAGCCCCAGCATTTT

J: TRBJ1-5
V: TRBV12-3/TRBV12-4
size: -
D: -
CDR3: CASSWGRGTPQHF
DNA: TGTGCCAGCAGTTGGGGTCGGGGGACGCCCCAGCATTTT

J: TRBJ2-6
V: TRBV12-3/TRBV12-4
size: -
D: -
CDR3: CASSQTGANVLTF
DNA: TGTGCCAGCAGCCAAACTGGGGCCAACGTCCTGACTTTC

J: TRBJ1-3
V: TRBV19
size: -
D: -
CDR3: CASSIRERSGNTIYF
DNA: TGTGCCAGTAGTATTCGGGAGCGCTCTGGAAACACCATATATTTT

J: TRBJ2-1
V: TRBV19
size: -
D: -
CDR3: CASSSNGGPKSDEQFF
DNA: TGTGCCAGTAGTAGTAATGGCGGGCCAAAAAGTGATGAGCAGTTCTTC

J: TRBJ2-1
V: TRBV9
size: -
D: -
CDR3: CASSGGDRARPNEQFF
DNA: TGTGCCAGCAGCGGTGGGGACCGAGCCCGCCCCAATGAGCAGTTCTTC

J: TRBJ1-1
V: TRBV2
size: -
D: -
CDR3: CASSDRLLPRGTEAFF
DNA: TGTGCCAGCAGTGATAGACTCCTTCCCCGGGGCACTGAAGCTTTCTTT

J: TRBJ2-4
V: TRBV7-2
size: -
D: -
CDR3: CASSPPDLGNIQYF
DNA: TGTGCCAGCAGCCCCCCGGACCTGGGAAACATTCAGTACTTC

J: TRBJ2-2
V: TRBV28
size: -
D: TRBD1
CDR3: CASRRQGVGKLFF
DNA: TGTGCCAGCAGGCGACAGGGGGTCGGAAAGCTGTTTTTT

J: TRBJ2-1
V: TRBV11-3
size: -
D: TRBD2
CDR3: CASSLGGGSGRYNEQFF
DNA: TGTGCCAGCAGCTTAGGGGGGGGTAGCGGGAGGTACAATGAGCAGTTCTTC

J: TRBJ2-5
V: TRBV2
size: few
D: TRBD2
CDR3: CASRKGTSYETQYF
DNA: TGTGCCAGCAGGAAGGGGACTAGCTACGAGACCCAGTACTTC

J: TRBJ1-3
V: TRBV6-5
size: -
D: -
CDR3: CASLDFAGNTIYF
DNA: TGTGCCAGCCTTGACTTCGCTGGAAACACCATATATTTT

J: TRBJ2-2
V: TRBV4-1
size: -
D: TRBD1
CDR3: CASSQITGAGELFF
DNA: TGCGCCAGCAGCCAAATTACAGGGGCCGGGGAGCTGTTTTTT

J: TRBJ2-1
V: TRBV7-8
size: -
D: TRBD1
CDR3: CASSSPGQGVYNEQFF
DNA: TGTGCCAGCAGCTCCCCGGGACAGGGGGTTTACAATGAGCAGTTCTTC

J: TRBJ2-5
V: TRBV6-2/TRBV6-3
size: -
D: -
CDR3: CASSYSTGQETQYF
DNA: TGTGCCAGCAGTTACTCGACTGGTCAAGAGACCCAGTACTTC

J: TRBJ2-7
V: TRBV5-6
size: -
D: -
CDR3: CASSEGERSYEQYF
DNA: TGTGCCAGCAGCGAAGGGGAGAGATCCTACGAGCAGTACTTC

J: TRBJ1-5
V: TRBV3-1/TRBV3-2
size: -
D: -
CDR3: CASSQWTDQPQHF
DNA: TGTGCCAGCAGCCAATGGACTGATCAGCCCCAGCATTTT

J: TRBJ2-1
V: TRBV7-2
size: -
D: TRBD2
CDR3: CASSGLAGVGNEQFF
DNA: TGTGCCAGCAGCGGCCTAGCGGGAGTGGGCAATGAGCAGTTCTTC

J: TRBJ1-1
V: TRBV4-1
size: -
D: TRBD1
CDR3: CASSQAKSGTGIKDTEAFF
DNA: TGCGCCAGCAGCCAAGCTAAGTCCGGGACAGGGATCAAGGACACTGAAGCTTTCTTT

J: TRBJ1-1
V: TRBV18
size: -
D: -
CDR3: CASSPIPGQGNTEAFF
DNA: TGTGCCAGCTCACCGATTCCGGGTCAGGGGAACACTGAAGCTTTCTTT

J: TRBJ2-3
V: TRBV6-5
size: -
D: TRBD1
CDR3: CASRLAGGPSDTQYF
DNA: TGTGCCAGCAGATTGGCAGGGGGACCCTCAGATACGCAGTATTTT

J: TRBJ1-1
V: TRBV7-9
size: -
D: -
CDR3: CASSPTYEGTEAFF
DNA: TGTGCCAGCAGCCCCACATATGAAGGGACTGAAGCTTTCTTT

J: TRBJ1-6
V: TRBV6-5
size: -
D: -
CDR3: CASKMGGSISPLHF
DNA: TGTGCCAGCAAAATGGGCGGGAGTATTTCACCCCTCCACTTT

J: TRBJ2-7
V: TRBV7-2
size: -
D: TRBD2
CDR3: CASSLVAGTSVTYEQYF
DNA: TGTGCCAGCAGCTTAGTGGCCGGGACTAGCGTGACCTACGAGCAGTACTTC

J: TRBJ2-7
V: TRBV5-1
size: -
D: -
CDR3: CASSLDRAGWGYEQYF
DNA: TGCGCCAGCAGCTTGGATCGAGCCGGATGGGGCTACGAGCAGTACTTC

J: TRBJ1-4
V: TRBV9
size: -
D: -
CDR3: CASSFGHGIEKLFF
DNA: TGTGCCAGCAGCTTTGGACATGGTATTGAAAAACTGTTTTTT

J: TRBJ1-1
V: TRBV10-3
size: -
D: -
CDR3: CAISEVSGMNTEAFF
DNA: TGTGCCATCAGTGAGGTGTCAGGAATGAACACTGAAGCTTTCTTT

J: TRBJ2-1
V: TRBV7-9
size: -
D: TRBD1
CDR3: CASSLTTGASYNEQFF
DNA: TGTGCCAGCAGCTTAACAACAGGGGCATCCTACAATGAGCAGTTCTTC

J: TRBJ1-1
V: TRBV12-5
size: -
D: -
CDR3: CASGSGVDTEAFF
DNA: TGTGCTAGTGGTTCGGGGGTGGACACTGAAGCTTTCTTT

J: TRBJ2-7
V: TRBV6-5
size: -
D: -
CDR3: CASSYWPHGPYEQYF
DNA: TGTGCCAGCAGTTACTGGCCTCACGGGCCCTACGAGCAGTACTTC

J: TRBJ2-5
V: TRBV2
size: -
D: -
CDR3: CASSLRRETQYF
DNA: TGTGCCAGCTCATTGCGCAGAGAGACCCAGTACTTC

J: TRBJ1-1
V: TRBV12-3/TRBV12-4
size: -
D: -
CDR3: CASSPKRNTEAFF
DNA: TGTGCCAGCAGTCCTAAAAGGAACACTGAAGCTTTCTTT

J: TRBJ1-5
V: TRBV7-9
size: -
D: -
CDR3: CASSVGHQPQHF
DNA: TGTGCCAGCAGCGTCGGCCATCAGCCCCAGCATTTT

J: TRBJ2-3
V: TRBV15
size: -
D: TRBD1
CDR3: CATSRDDDRGYADTQYF
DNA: TGTGCCACCAGCAGAGATGACGACAGGGGGTATGCAGATACGCAGTATTTT

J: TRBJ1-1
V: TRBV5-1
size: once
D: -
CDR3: CASSLDPNFRNTEAFF
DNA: TGCGCCAGCAGCTTGGACCCTAACTTCAGGAACACTGAAGCTTTCTTT

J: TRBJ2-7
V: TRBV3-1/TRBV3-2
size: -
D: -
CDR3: CASSAWGEGSSYEQYF
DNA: TGTGCCAGCAGCGCCTGGGGGGAAGGGAGCTCCTACGAGCAGTACTTC

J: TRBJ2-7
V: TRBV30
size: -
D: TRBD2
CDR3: CAWSVGASGNYEQYF
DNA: TGTGCCTGGAGTGTGGGGGCTAGCGGGAACTACGAGCAGTACTTC

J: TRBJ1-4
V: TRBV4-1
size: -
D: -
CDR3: CASTPRGVANEKLFF
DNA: TGCGCCAGTACCCCCCGGGGGGTAGCTAATGAAAAACTGTTTTTT

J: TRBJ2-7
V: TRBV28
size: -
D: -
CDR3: CASSFAGTYEQYF
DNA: TGTGCCAGCAGTTTTGCGGGCACCTACGAGCAGTACTTC

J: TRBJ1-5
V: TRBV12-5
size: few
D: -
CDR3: CASGLGNQPQHF
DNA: TGTGCTAGTGGTTTGGGGAATCAGCCCCAGCATTTT